The rows below give T cell receptor beta chains drawn from one sample of a study of cytomegalovirus exposure and HLA in healthy donors. Sequencing was performed with immunoSEQ multiplex PCR; in TCRdb, only in-frame clones are kept and a portion is missing. The sample has 110,000 or so clones; roughly 80% are singletons. The sequenced sample was PBMCs. Receptor source: a man aged 50-59 years in good health and CMV-seropositive. CDR3s include the opening cysteine and the closing phenylalanine or tryptophan. The D gene is left open where the match is weak. Only part of the rows carry a size: once, few, many, or a class if the clone is expanded.

j_gene: TRBJ2-1
abundance: NA
v_gene: TRBV5-1
d_gene: TRBD1
CDR3aa: CASSFGQGGFNEQFF
CDR3nt: TGCGCCAGCAGCTTTGGACAGGGTGGGTTCAATGAGCAGTTCTTC

j_gene: TRBJ2-7
abundance: NA
v_gene: TRBV2
d_gene: TRBD1
CDR3aa: CASRWTGAGEQYF
CDR3nt: TGTGCCAGCAGATGGACAGGGGCGGGCGAGCAGTACTTC

j_gene: TRBJ2-7
abundance: NA
v_gene: TRBV5-4
d_gene: NA
CDR3aa: CASSLVGSSYEQYF
CDR3nt: TGTGCCAGCAGCTTGGTAGGGAGCTCCTACGAGCAGTACTTC

j_gene: TRBJ2-5
abundance: NA
v_gene: TRBV7-7
d_gene: NA
CDR3aa: CASSLGPGETQYF
CDR3nt: TGTGCTAGCAGCTTAGGACCCGGGGAGACCCAGTACTTC

j_gene: TRBJ2-1
abundance: NA
v_gene: TRBV6-1
d_gene: TRBD2
CDR3aa: CASRPPGLGSGEQFF
CDR3nt: TGTGCCAGCAGGCCCCCGGGACTAGGAAGTGGTGAGCAGTTCTTC

j_gene: TRBJ2-7
abundance: NA
v_gene: TRBV7-2
d_gene: TRBD1
CDR3aa: CASSLGGDSPYEQYF
CDR3nt: TGTGCCAGCAGCTTAGGAGGGGACAGCCCCTACGAGCAGTACTTC

j_gene: TRBJ2-7
abundance: NA
v_gene: TRBV7-6
d_gene: NA
CDR3aa: CASSLYRTDSYEQYF
CDR3nt: TGTGCCAGCAGCCTCTACCGGACAGATTCATACGAGCAGTACTTC

j_gene: TRBJ2-7
abundance: few
v_gene: TRBV6-5
d_gene: TRBD1
CDR3aa: CASRLGTGGRYEQYF
CDR3nt: TGTGCCAGCAGACTAGGGACAGGGGGCCGCTACGAGCAGTACTTC

j_gene: TRBJ1-5
abundance: NA
v_gene: TRBV30
d_gene: NA
CDR3aa: CAWSVGQGNQPQHF
CDR3nt: TGTGCCTGGAGTGTAGGGCAGGGTAATCAGCCCCAGCATTTT

j_gene: TRBJ1-6
abundance: NA
v_gene: TRBV28
d_gene: TRBD1
CDR3aa: CASTVDRGGSPLHF
CDR3nt: TGTGCCAGCACCGTGGACAGGGGAGGTTCACCCCTCCACTTT

j_gene: TRBJ2-2
abundance: NA
v_gene: TRBV4-3
d_gene: NA
CDR3aa: CASSQEGGARTGELFF
CDR3nt: TGCGCCAGCAGCCAAGAGGGCGGGGCGCGGACCGGGGAGCTGTTTTTT

j_gene: TRBJ1-2
abundance: NA
v_gene: TRBV29-1
d_gene: TRBD1
CDR3aa: CSAGQGDF
CDR3nt: TGCAGCGCCGGACAGGGGGACTTC

j_gene: TRBJ2-7
abundance: few
v_gene: TRBV30
d_gene: NA
CDR3aa: CAWRTQLYEQYF
CDR3nt: TGTGCCTGGAGAACACAGCTTTACGAGCAGTACTTC

j_gene: TRBJ1-5
abundance: NA
v_gene: TRBV28
d_gene: NA
CDR3aa: CASRITRAQPQHF
CDR3nt: TGTGCCAGCAGGATCACCAGGGCTCAGCCCCAGCATTTT

j_gene: TRBJ2-2
abundance: NA
v_gene: TRBV7-2
d_gene: NA
CDR3aa: CASSTPGLNTGELFF
CDR3nt: TGTGCCAGCAGCACGCCGGGACTGAACACCGGGGAGCTGTTTTTT

j_gene: TRBJ2-7
abundance: NA
v_gene: TRBV4-3
d_gene: TRBD2
CDR3aa: CASSLRLAGDQNEQYF
CDR3nt: TGCGCCAGCAGCCTCCGACTAGCGGGAGATCAAAACGAGCAGTACTTC

j_gene: TRBJ2-2
abundance: NA
v_gene: TRBV5-1
d_gene: TRBD1
CDR3aa: CASSTTGGGHTGELFF
CDR3nt: TGCGCCAGCAGCACGACAGGGGGAGGTCACACCGGGGAGCTGTTTTTT

j_gene: TRBJ2-2
abundance: NA
v_gene: TRBV5-1
d_gene: NA
CDR3aa: CASSLDTRELFF
CDR3nt: TGCGCCAGCAGCTTGGATACAAGGGAGCTGTTTTTT

j_gene: TRBJ1-4
abundance: many
v_gene: TRBV5-6
d_gene: NA
CDR3aa: CASSWGRTNEKLFF
CDR3nt: TGTGCCAGCAGCTGGGGCAGAACTAATGAAAAACTGTTTTTT

j_gene: TRBJ2-1
abundance: NA
v_gene: TRBV10-1
d_gene: NA
CDR3aa: CASSELRPSSYNEQFF
CDR3nt: TGCGCCAGCAGTGAGCTGCGCCCGAGCTCCTACAATGAGCAGTTCTTC

j_gene: TRBJ1-2
abundance: NA
v_gene: TRBV18
d_gene: TRBD1
CDR3aa: CASSPEGQSYGYTF
CDR3nt: TGTGCCAGCTCACCGGAGGGACAGAGCTATGGCTACACCTTC

j_gene: TRBJ2-3
abundance: NA
v_gene: TRBV30
d_gene: TRBD2
CDR3aa: CAWSAGGGRRGDTQYF
CDR3nt: TGTGCCTGGAGCGCGGGGGGAGGGAGAAGAGGAGATACGCAGTATTTT

j_gene: TRBJ1-4
abundance: once
v_gene: TRBV5-1
d_gene: TRBD1
CDR3aa: CASSPGQGGEKLFF
CDR3nt: TGCGCCAGCAGCCCGGGACAGGGAGGTGAAAAACTGTTTTTT

j_gene: TRBJ2-3
abundance: NA
v_gene: TRBV10-3
d_gene: TRBD1
CDR3aa: CAISDGVGTGRTDTQYF
CDR3nt: TGTGCCATCAGTGATGGGGTTGGGACAGGGCGCACAGATACGCAGTATTTT

j_gene: TRBJ1-2
abundance: NA
v_gene: TRBV4-1
d_gene: NA
CDR3aa: CASSQDSVVTGPAYGYTF
CDR3nt: TGCGCCAGCAGCCAAGATAGCGTTGTAACAGGGCCGGCCTATGGCTACACCTTC

j_gene: TRBJ1-2
abundance: NA
v_gene: TRBV6-5
d_gene: NA
CDR3aa: CASSYGDRSAYGYTF
CDR3nt: TGTGCCAGCAGTTACGGAGACCGAAGTGCCTATGGCTACACCTTC

j_gene: TRBJ2-5
abundance: NA
v_gene: TRBV12-5
d_gene: NA
CDR3aa: CASGAQSGLAWETQYF
CDR3nt: TGTGCTAGTGGTGCCCAATCGGGGCTAGCGTGGGAGACCCAGTACTTC

j_gene: TRBJ1-2
abundance: NA
v_gene: TRBV19
d_gene: TRBD1
CDR3aa: CASRRQGRTYGYTF
CDR3nt: TGTGCCAGTAGACGACAGGGGCGAACATATGGCTACACCTTC

j_gene: TRBJ1-5
abundance: few
v_gene: TRBV5-1
d_gene: TRBD1
CDR3aa: CASSFGGTDNQPQHF
CDR3nt: TGCGCCAGCAGCTTTGGCGGGACAGATAATCAGCCCCAGCATTTT

j_gene: TRBJ2-7
abundance: NA
v_gene: TRBV10-3
d_gene: NA
CDR3aa: CAISDTNGLYYEQYF
CDR3nt: TGTGCCATCAGTGACACAAACGGACTATACTACGAGCAGTACTTC

j_gene: TRBJ1-2
abundance: NA
v_gene: TRBV6-1
d_gene: TRBD1
CDR3aa: CASTLNWDRAYGYTF
CDR3nt: TGTGCCAGCACCTTAAACTGGGACAGGGCTTATGGCTACACCTTC

j_gene: TRBJ1-6
abundance: NA
v_gene: TRBV2
d_gene: NA
CDR3aa: CASSSPVGGISNSPLHF
CDR3nt: TGTGCCAGCAGTTCCCCCGTCGGGGGAATATCGAATTCACCCCTCCACTTT

j_gene: TRBJ1-4
abundance: few
v_gene: TRBV25-1
d_gene: TRBD1
CDR3aa: CASTTGTRTNEKLFF
CDR3nt: TGTGCCAGCACGACAGGGACGAGGACTAATGAAAAACTGTTTTTT

j_gene: TRBJ2-7
abundance: NA
v_gene: TRBV6-1
d_gene: NA
CDR3aa: CASLILYEQYF
CDR3nt: TGTGCCAGCCTTATCCTCTACGAGCAGTACTTC

j_gene: TRBJ1-6
abundance: NA
v_gene: TRBV9
d_gene: TRBD1
CDR3aa: CASSPTGGQGMSSYNSPLHF
CDR3nt: TGTGCCAGCAGCCCTACCGGGGGACAGGGGATGAGCTCCTATAATTCACCCCTCCACTTT

j_gene: TRBJ1-5
abundance: NA
v_gene: TRBV5-6
d_gene: NA
CDR3aa: CASSLRLASNQPQHF
CDR3nt: TGTGCCAGCAGCTTAAGATTAGCCTCCAATCAGCCCCAGCATTTT

j_gene: TRBJ2-2
abundance: NA
v_gene: TRBV1
d_gene: NA
CDR3aa: CTSSQDWPSGTGELFF
CDR3nt: TGCACCAGCAGCCAAGATTGGCCTAGCGGGACCGGGGAGCTGTTTTTT

j_gene: TRBJ2-5
abundance: NA
v_gene: TRBV7-8
d_gene: TRBD1
CDR3aa: CASSFGTGGRETQYF
CDR3nt: TGTGCCAGCAGCTTTGGGACAGGGGGAAGAGAGACCCAGTACTTC

j_gene: TRBJ2-3
abundance: few
v_gene: TRBV19
d_gene: NA
CDR3aa: CASSINWEWSQGIGTDTQYF
CDR3nt: TGTGCCAGTAGTATAAATTGGGAGTGGTCCCAGGGGATCGGCACAGATACGCAGTATTTT

j_gene: TRBJ2-5
abundance: NA
v_gene: TRBV9
d_gene: TRBD2
CDR3aa: CASSVELAGGTETQYF
CDR3nt: TGTGCCAGCAGCGTAGAACTAGCGGGGGGCACGGAGACCCAGTACTTC

j_gene: TRBJ1-5
abundance: NA
v_gene: TRBV7-2
d_gene: NA
CDR3aa: CASSSQGLVNQPQHF
CDR3nt: TGTGCCAGCAGCTCACAGGGTTTGGTTAATCAGCCCCAGCATTTT

j_gene: TRBJ2-5
abundance: NA
v_gene: TRBV28
d_gene: NA
CDR3aa: CASSLGDRFETQYF
CDR3nt: TGTGCCAGCAGTTTAGGTGACAGGTTTGAGACCCAGTACTTC

j_gene: TRBJ2-1
abundance: few
v_gene: TRBV10-2
d_gene: TRBD2
CDR3aa: CASSDERGSSYNEQFF
CDR3nt: TGCGCCAGCAGTGATGAGCGGGGGAGCTCCTACAATGAGCAGTTCTTC